One and the same sample provided the 3 T cell receptor beta chains below, sequenced in a study of response to subunit inactivated influenza vaccine. One entry per CDR3 protein results from TCRdb running MiXCR on the RT-PCR reads. The sample carries about 800,000 distinct CDR3 sequences, 21% recorded once. Sequences were derived from PBMCs from blood, sampled 4 to 6 days after vaccination. These receptor sequences come from a man between 45 and 60 years old who received an inactivated influenza vaccine.

With respect to this clonotype: This could be a read error, since a much larger clone is one nucleotide away. The rearrangement uses TRBV11-2 and TRBJ1-1; D ambiguous. V was trimmed by 3 bases and J by 3 bases, leaving 5 bases between them. The length of the CDR3 is 12 residues. Per the germline V gene, CDR1 is SGHAT and CDR2 is FQNNGV. CDR3 nucleotide sequence: TGTGCCAGCAGCTTCGCGTACACTGAAGCTTTCTTT. Translation: CASSFAYTEAFF.

This clonotype was counted between two and nine times. V gene TRBV29-1 combines with J gene TRBJ1-1; the D is unclear. This CDR3 comprises 14 residues. V was trimmed by 1 base and J by 1 base, leaving 10 bases between them. CDR1 is SQVTM, CDR2 ANQGSEA, per germline. In DNA form, the CDR3 reads TGCAGCGTTGAAGTTCGAGGGTGGAACACTGAAGCTTTCTTT. Translation: CSVEVRGWNTEAFF.

V gene TRBV6-2 or TRBV6-3 combines with J gene TRBJ2-1, with 14 bases aligning to TRBD2. The CDR3 totals 18 residues. Trimming removed 5 bases from V and 5 bases from J; junction bases left unmatched: 11. The V gene's germline CDR1 is MNHEY and CDR2 SVGEGT. CDR3 protein: CASSATSGRATRDNEQFF. CDR3 nucleotide sequence: TGTGCCAGCAGTGCGACTAGCGGGAGGGCCACCCGGGACAATGAGCAGTTCTTC.